This TCR beta chain was profiled in a study of T cell responses to AZD1222 COVID-19 vaccine (dated by TCRdb to the early 2020s). Looking at the study overall: TCR sequencing was performed for more than 230 trial participants, of whom some 200 were given two doses of AZD1222 and around 26 were given two doses of MenACWY control vaccine. Trial participants were enrolled by age into 18-55, 56-69 and 70-plus year subgroups, with approximately 160, 26 and 62 TCR-sequenced participants respectively.

General study outcomes and caveats: Conclusions about previously exposed vaccinees are limited, since just six AZD1222 recipients were seropositive for SARS-CoV-2 at baseline. After two AZD1222 doses, both the breadth and the depth of spike-specific TCRs were significantly higher than at day 0 and than in MenACWY recipients. In the small 56-69-year group, the increase in depth fell short of significance, most likely because of low power. The whole spike protein was spanned by vaccine-associated CD4 TCRs, and dominant responses were seen in regions 160-218 and 743-854. Because no samples from the day 14 peak response were available, repertoires could be characterized only after the peak T cell response. Reportedly, almost half of the unique spike-specific TCRs recognized epitopes lying outside the regions that are mutated in the B.1.351 and B.1.1.7 variants. Participants were mostly white British and included more females than males, and it was suggested by the authors that clonal diversity may have been underestimated.

With regard to this clone: Its antigen has not been determined. Per-nucleotide qualities are absent, and no much larger clonotype sits a single base away.

The CDR3 regions of human TCRbeta chains were analyzed by immunosequencing. As for the original processing: TCRs in the repertoires were compared against a reference library of SARS-CoV-2-specific TCRs that had been generated with the MIRA antigen-specificity platform. Breadth was defined as the fraction of unique TCRs that were SARS-CoV-2-associated. Depth was defined as the fraction of total T cells that were SARS-CoV-2-associated. Using the MIRA data, every spike-specific TCR was mapped to the spike region that the TCR reacted to and assigned to either a CD4 or a CD8 class. Log10-transformed breadth and depth values were compared by one-way ANOVA with Sidak's multiple comparisons tests. Not all clones reach the TCRdb copy of this immuneACCESS table, which keeps in-frame sequences only. Checked studies attribute under half of the gap to unresolved V genes and leave the rest unexplained. That table gives V, J and clone size, and the DNA gave D and trimming. In this sample the table shows around 140,000 clones, roughly 85% of which occur a single time. Of the sample, approximately 8% is held by the ten largest clones.

The time point label, as the study defines it: about 28 days (+/-7) after the second vaccine dose. This sample's treatment or condition label indicates: meningococcal conjugate vaccine given as trial control. Vaccinee samples were obtained from the UK trials COV001 and COV002, which included a single-blind randomized controlled phase 2/3 trial of AZD1222 (ChAdOx1 nCoV-19) in healthy adults. Trial participant PBMC samples were collected at day 0 and day 28 after the second dose for TCRbeta chain sequencing. This material consisted of peripheral blood, taken 28 days after the second dose of the MenACWY control vaccine. The origin of this receptor is an adult who received the MenACWY meningococcal vaccine as a control.

The CDR3 loop reads CASSKNEVNTEAFF. The nucleotide sequence reads TGTGCCAGCAGCAAGAACGAGGTGAACACTGAAGCTTTCTTT. This chain is built from TRBV21-1 and TRBJ1-1. TRBV21-1 is a pseudogene. The CDR3 has 14 amino acids, counting the end cysteine and phenylalanine. Only the CDR3 region is kept as DNA, spanning 42 bases read in frame from base 1.